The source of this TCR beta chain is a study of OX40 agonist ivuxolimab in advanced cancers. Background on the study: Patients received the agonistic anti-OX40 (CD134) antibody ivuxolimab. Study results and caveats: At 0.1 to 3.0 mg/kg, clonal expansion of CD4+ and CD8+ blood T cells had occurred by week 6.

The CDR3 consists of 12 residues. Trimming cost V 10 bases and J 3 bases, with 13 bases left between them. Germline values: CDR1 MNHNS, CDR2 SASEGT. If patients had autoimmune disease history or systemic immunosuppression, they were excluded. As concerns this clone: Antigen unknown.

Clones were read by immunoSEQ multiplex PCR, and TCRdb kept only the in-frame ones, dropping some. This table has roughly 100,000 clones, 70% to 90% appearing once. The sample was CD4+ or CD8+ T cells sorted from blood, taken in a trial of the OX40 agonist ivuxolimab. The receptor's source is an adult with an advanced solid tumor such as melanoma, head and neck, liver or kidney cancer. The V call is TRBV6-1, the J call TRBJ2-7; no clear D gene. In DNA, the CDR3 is TGTGCCACGACACCCCTAGGCTACGAGCAGTACTTC. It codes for CATTPLGYEQYF.